A selection of T cell receptor beta chains follows, all from one sample in a study of memory CD4+ T cells and cytomegalovirus serostatus. Clones were read by immunoSEQ multiplex PCR, and TCRdb kept only the in-frame ones, dropping some. The sample shows 54,000 or so clones, about 81% of them seen only once. Sequenced: memory CD4+ T cells from blood. These receptors came from an adult in good health and CMV-seronegative. The CDR3 runs from the conserved cysteine through the conserved F or W. D genes are given only for firm matches. The size field is filled for only some rows; it gives once, few, many or a size class.

V gene,J gene,clone size,D gene,CDR3 protein,CDR3 DNA
TRBV29-1,TRBJ2-5,NA,TRBD2,CGGASGRAEETQYF,TGCGGAGGGGCTAGCGGGAGGGCCGAAGAGACCCAGTACTTC
TRBV6-5,TRBJ1-1,NA,NA,CASSKTQGLNTEAFF,TGTGCCAGCAGTAAAACACAGGGACTGAACACTGAAGCTTTCTTT
TRBV5-1,TRBJ2-7,NA,TRBD1,CASSRDAGGSYEQYF,TGCGCCAGCAGCCGGGATGCAGGGGGCAGTTACGAGCAGTACTTC
TRBV18,TRBJ1-1,few,NA,CASSPVDGTEAFF,TGTGCCAGCTCACCAGTTGATGGGACTGAAGCTTTCTTT
TRBV10-3,TRBJ2-7,NA,TRBD2,CAISESGTSSYEQYF,TGTGCCATCAGTGAGTCCGGGACTAGCTCCTACGAGCAGTACTTC
TRBV28,TRBJ1-6,NA,NA,CASSSPAGSPTLHF,TGTGCCAGCAGTTCCCCCGCAGGGAGTCCAACCCTCCACTTT
TRBV7-2,TRBJ1-5,NA,NA,CASSLVRQSNQPQHF,TGTGCCAGCAGCTTAGTTAGGCAGAGCAATCAGCCCCAGCATTTT
TRBV30,TRBJ1-2,NA,TRBD1,CAWSRDRPYGYTF,TGTGCCTGGAGTAGGGACAGGCCCTATGGCTACACCTTC
TRBV7-2,TRBJ1-5,NA,TRBD1,CASSSRQGRQPQHF,TGTGCCAGCAGCTCGAGACAGGGGCGTCAGCCCCAGCATTTT
TRBV14,TRBJ1-2,NA,NA,CASSQGTGLWNYGYTF,TGTGCCAGCAGCCAGGGAACGGGACTCTGGAACTATGGCTACACCTTC
TRBV5-1,TRBJ2-1,once,TRBD2,CASSDTLAGVGNEQFF,TGCGCCAGCAGCGACACCCTAGCGGGAGTAGGAAATGAGCAGTTCTTC
TRBV2,TRBJ1-1,NA,TRBD1,CASSDIRGTGGPEAFF,TGTGCCAGCAGTGACATCCGCGGGACAGGGGGGCCTGAAGCTTTCTTT
TRBV29-1,TRBJ1-1,few,NA,CSARFATEAFF,TGCAGCGCCCGGTTCGCCACTGAAGCTTTCTTT
TRBV28,TRBJ1-2,NA,NA,CASSYSSGGPNGYTF,TGTGCCAGCAGTTATTCCTCCGGGGGTCCTAATGGCTACACCTTC
TRBV19,TRBJ2-1,NA,TRBD2,CASSMGSGRRFDEQFF,TGTGCCAGTAGTATGGGTAGCGGGAGAAGGTTCGATGAGCAGTTCTTC
TRBV30,TRBJ2-3,NA,TRBD2,CAWSVGTSGRANTDTQYF,TGTGCCTGGAGTGTGGGGACTAGCGGGAGGGCCAACACAGATACGCAGTATTTT
TRBV6-1,TRBJ2-1,NA,NA,CASSAAIHNEQFF,TGTGCCAGCAGTGCCGCCATCCACAATGAGCAGTTCTTC
TRBV7-2,TRBJ1-5,NA,NA,CASSFNGQYNQPQHF,TGTGCCAGCAGCTTCAACGGACAGTACAATCAGCCCCAGCATTTT
TRBV7-9,TRBJ2-1,few,NA,CASSLYGEQFF,TGTGCCAGCAGCTTATACGGTGAGCAGTTCTTC
TRBV5-1,TRBJ1-2,few,TRBD1,CASSFETGGSYGYTF,TGCGCCAGCAGCTTCGAGACAGGGGGAAGCTATGGCTACACCTTC